The 7 T cell receptor beta chains given below trace back to one sample, sequenced in a study of T-cell memory formation after mild COVID-19. TCRdb fed the 5' RACE reads into MiXCR, producing one record per CDR3 protein. Among 470,000 or so distinct CDR3 sequences listed, about a sixth were seen once. Material for sequencing was PBMCs or a T cell subset sorted from them (not recorded which). Receptors originate from a young man who had mild COVID-19 (a few samples of this study predate the infection). Cell type and time point are not known.

This rearrangement joins TRBV5-1 to TRBJ2-7; D possibly uses TRBD1 or TRBD2 (5 bases each). Germline V gene sequence: CDR1 SGHRS, CDR2 YFSETQ. V lost 1 base and J 0 bases, leaving 11 bases between the germline ends. This CDR3 contains 15 residues. The CDR3 region has the DNA TGCGCCAGCAGCTTGATGTGGGGGAGCTCCTACGAGCAGTACTTC. Residues: CASSLMWGSSYEQYF.

The gene calls are TRBV7-2 and TRBJ2-3; D is unresolved. The V end lost 1 base, the J end lost 6 bases, and 11 bases lay between the germline ends. This CDR3 contains 14 residues. Germline loops: CDR1 SGHTA, CDR2 FQGNSA. CDR3 in amino acids: CASSLEVTGDTQYF. DNA of the CDR3: TGTGCCAGCAGCTTAGAAGTAACTGGGGATACGCAGTATTTT.

The chain carries TRBV24-1 and TRBJ2-2; the D is unclear. Germline values: CDR1 KGHDR, CDR2 SFDVKD. Trimming stripped 3 bases from V and 4 bases from J, with 11 bases between. This CDR3 is built from 15 residues. In nucleotides, the CDR3 is TGTGCCACCAGTGATGCGGCTGCTCTCACCGGGGAGCTGTTTTTT. Encoded protein: CATSDAAALTGELFF.

This clonotype was seen many times. The chain has TRBV5-1 and TRBJ2-7; TRBD1 aligns across 10 bases. This CDR3 has 15 amino acids. Germline V gives CDR1 SGHRS, CDR2 YFSETQ. The ends lost 0 bases at V and 2 bases at J; junction bases unmatched: 2. The CDR3 nucleotides are TGCGCCAGCAGCTTGGTAGGACAGGGGGCCTACGAGCAGTACTTC. Protein sequence: CASSLVGQGAYEQYF.

The chain employs TRBV27 and TRBJ1-5; TRBD1 agrees at 9 bases. The CDR3 length is 13 residues. J was trimmed by 7 bases and V by 4 bases; bases with no gene match: 2. CDR1 is MNHEY, CDR2 SMNVEV, per germline (reference sequence). DNA for the CDR3: TGTGCCAGCAGTTGGGACAGGGTCCAGCCCCAGCATTTT. It translates to CASSWDRVQPQHF.

The sample holds a few counts of this clonotype. The rearrangement links TRBV10-3 to TRBJ2-1; 14 bases agree with TRBD2. CDR3 length equals 15 residues. J gave up 7 bases and V 6 bases, and 5 bases lay outside the gene matches. The germline V gene has CDR1 ENHRY and CDR2 SYGVKD. The CDR3 coding sequence is TGTGCCATCAGGACTAGCGGGGGGGCCGGTAATGAGCAGTTCTTC. This gives the protein CAIRTSGGAGNEQFF.

This chain joins TRBV7-3 and TRBJ2-2; D unclear. V was cut by 5 bases and J by 8 bases, with 12 bases left in between. Germline values: CDR1 SGHTA, CDR2 FQGTGA. This CDR3 region has 13 residues. The CDR3 bases are TGTGCCAGCAGCCGGATAACTGGGGGGGAGCTGTTTTTT. It specifies CASSRITGGELFF.